The 30 T cell receptor beta chains listed next were all sequenced from one sample in a study of blood T cell repertoires in COVID-19. Some clones are missing from TCRdb's copy, which holds only in-frame ones; the method was immunoSEQ multiplex PCR. The sample lists 5,500 to 6,000 clones; roughly 80% were seen once. Sequenced input: peripheral blood. These TCRs come from a human donor in a cohort sampled during active COVID-19.

The chain couples TRBV7-8 to TRBJ2-2; 12 positions match TRBD2. The CDR3 sequence is 15 residues long. CDR1 is SGHVS and CDR2 is FQNEAQ in the germline V gene. V dropped 2 bases and J dropped 6; count of bases not matched to a gene: 1. The CDR3 coding sequence is TGTGCCAGCAGCTTACTAGCGGGAGGGTCCGGGGAGCTGTTTTTT. It encodes CASSLLAGGSGELFF.

The chain carries TRBV6-1 and TRBJ2-7, with unresolved D. Germline V gene lookup returns CDR1 MNHNS and CDR2 SASEGT. The CDR3 contains 16 residues. Between the trimmed V and J ends, which lost 4 bases and 0 bases, there was a span of 16 bases. The CDR3 sequence: CASSVKKGVSSYEQYF. In DNA, the CDR3 is TGTGCCAGCAGTGTCAAGAAAGGAGTAAGCTCCTACGAGCAGTACTTC.

This chain joins TRBV27 and TRBJ2-3; TRBD2 is a possible D gene (5 bases). V was clipped by 7 bases and J by 4 bases, with 6 bases between them. Per the germline V gene, CDR1 is MNHEY and CDR2 is SMNVEV (reference sequence). This CDR3 spans 11 amino acids. In nucleotides, the CDR3 is TGTGCCAGCACGAGGGCAGATACGCAGTATTTT. It translates to CASTRADTQYF.

This chain joins TRBV5-4 and TRBJ1-1, with 7 nucleotides matching TRBD1. This CDR3 spans 17 amino acids. Trimming removed 5 bases from V and 1 base from J; junction bases left unmatched: 14. Germline V gene sequence: CDR1 SGHNT, CDR2 YYREEE (reference sequence). The CDR3 DNA is TGTGCCAGCAGGGCTCCGGGACAGACTTCTTCGAACACTGAAGCTTTCTTT. This translates into CASRAPGQTSSNTEAFF.

In DNA, the CDR3 is TGTGCCACCCAGTCGACGGGAGAGGCCGGGGAGCTGTTTTTT. This codes for CATQSTGEAGELFF. The genes are TRBV24-1 and TRBJ2-2, with a weak D call TRBD2 (6 bases). CDR1 and CDR2 (germline): KGHDR, SFDVKD. The CDR3 consists of 14 residues. Trimming pared 9 bases from V and 6 bases from J, leaving 16 bases between.

V and J are TRBV9 and TRBJ2-3; 7 bases are a match to TRBD1. Trimming removed 6 bases from V and 6 bases from J; junction bases left unmatched: 13. Germline loops: CDR1 SGDLS, CDR2 YYNGEE. This CDR3 has 15 amino acids. Here the CDR3 reads CASTLGAGGTDTQYF. Written as DNA, the CDR3 is TGTGCCAGCACCCTCGGGGCAGGGGGAACCGATACGCAGTATTTT.

The CDR3 is CASSPPGHYGYTF. CDR3 DNA sequence: TGTGCCAGCAGCCCGCCAGGGCACTATGGCTACACCTTC. The chain employs TRBV11-2 and TRBJ1-2; weak D call: TRBD1 (5 bases). The CDR3 loop spans 13 amino acids. Germline assignment: CDR1 SGHAT and CDR2 FQNNGV. V was shortened by 5 bases and J by 3 bases, with 10 bases between the two germline ends.

V usage is TRBV7-2 and J usage is TRBJ2-1; 9 bases agree with TRBD2. J lost 2 bases, V lost 8 bases, and 7 bases had no gene match. The CDR3 spans 15 residues. From germline, CDR1 is SGHTA and CDR2 FQGNSA. This CDR3 reads CASVRGRAPYNEQFF. Here the CDR3 DNA reads TGTGCCAGCGTGCGCGGGAGGGCCCCCTACAATGAGCAGTTCTTC.

The chain is built from TRBV5-1 and TRBJ2-7; 8 nucleotides line up with TRBD1. CDR3 length equals 16 residues. The V and J ends lost 0 bases and 3 bases, in that order; junction bases with no gene match: 8. Germline lookup yields CDR1 SGHRS and CDR2 YFSETQ. CDR3 DNA: TGCGCCAGCAGCTTGGCGACAGGGGCAAACCTCTACGAGCAGTACTTC. It translates to CASSLATGANLYEQYF.

This CDR3 is CASSQVGGGPQYF. The CDR3 DNA sequence: TGTGCCAGCAGCCAAGTGGGAGGGGGGCCGCAGTACTTC. This sequence joins TRBV3-1 (or the pseudogene TRBV3-2) and TRBJ2-7; D possibly corresponds to TRBD2 (7 bases). Germline lookup yields CDR1 LGHDT and CDR2 YNNKEL (reference sequence). CDR3 size: 13 residues. V lost 1 base, J lost 9 bases, and 13 bases lay in between.

The rearrangement uses TRBV11-2 and TRBJ2-2; D is perhaps TRBD2 (6 bases). CDR1 and CDR2 from the germline V gene are SGHAT and FQNNGV. V lost 5 bases to trimming and J lost 5 bases, with 12 bases between them. CDR3 length equals 14 residues. The CDR3 sequence is CASSPKTRTGELFF. The DNA for the CDR3 is TGTGCCAGCAGCCCGAAGACTAGAACCGGGGAGCTGTTTTTT.

V and J are TRBV24-1 and TRBJ2-3, with 9 nucleotides matching TRBD2. The CDR3 consists of 16 residues. Germline CDR1 and CDR2: KGHDR and SFDVKD. V trimming: 2 bases; J trimming: 3 bases; junction bases outside the gene matches: 5. CDR3 sequence (DNA): TGTGCCACCAGTGATTATCAAGCGGGAGGAACAGATACGCAGTATTTT. As protein: CATSDYQAGGTDTQYF.

The chain has TRBV19 and TRBJ2-2; the match to TRBD2 covers 12 bases. J gave up 4 bases and V 5 bases, and 5 bases lay outside the gene matches. This CDR3 has 16 residues. Germline V lookup: CDR1 LNHDA, CDR2 SQIVND (reference sequence). CDR3 residues: CASSARLAGATGELFF. Written as DNA, the CDR3 is TGTGCCAGTAGTGCCCGACTAGCGGGAGCCACCGGGGAGCTGTTTTTT.

The J gene is TRBJ1-1, the V gene TRBV5-4; no reliable D call. The V gene lost 3 bases and the J gene lost 4 bases, with 10 bases spanning the gap. Per germline, CDR1 SGHNT and CDR2 YYREEE (reference sequence). This CDR3 is 13 amino acids long. The CDR3 protein is CASSYSPRTEAFF. The CDR3 coding sequence is TGTGCCAGCAGCTATAGCCCTCGCACTGAAGCTTTCTTT.

The V call is TRBV20-1, the J call TRBJ2-7; D is perhaps TRBD2 (5 bases). The CDR3 sequence is 11 residues long. V lost 7 bases and J 5 bases, leaving 12 bases between the germline ends. Germline lookup yields CDR1 DFQATT and CDR2 SNEGSKA (reference sequence). CDR3 protein: CSVKERDEQYF. The CDR3 region has the DNA TGCAGTGTTAAGGAGAGGGACGAGCAGTACTTC.

The CDR3 coding sequence is TGTGCCAGCAGCCAAGCGGGAAGCAATGAGCAGTTCTTC. It encodes CASSQAGSNEQFF. The chain couples TRBV3-1 (or the pseudogene TRBV3-2) to TRBJ2-1; maybe TRBD2 (5 bases). V was trimmed by 1 base and J by 6 bases, leaving 7 bases between them. The CDR3 is 13 residues long. CDR1 is LGHDT and CDR2 is YNNKEL in the germline V gene (reference sequence).

This rearrangement joins TRBV9 to TRBJ2-2, with D possibly matching TRBD2 (5 bases). Trimming stripped 3 bases from V and 6 bases from J, with 12 bases between. Germline lookup yields CDR1 SGDLS and CDR2 YYNGEE. This CDR3 has 14 residues. CDR3 amino acids: CASSAGLRAGELFF. The DNA of the CDR3 is TGTGCCAGCAGCGCCGGACTGCGGGCCGGGGAGCTGTTTTTT.

This clone was seen only once. The V gene is TRBV6-5, the J gene TRBJ2-3; D gene unclear. V was clipped by 10 bases and J by 0 bases, with 14 bases between them. CDR1 is MNHEY and CDR2 is SVGAGI in the germline V gene. This CDR3 spans 14 amino acids. CDR3 loop: CATEEAGSTDTQYF. The CDR3 DNA reads TGTGCCACCGAGGAAGCTGGCAGCACAGATACGCAGTATTTT.

The chain links TRBV19 to TRBJ2-6; maybe TRBD2 (6 bases). V was shortened by 5 bases and J by 3 bases, with 14 bases between the two germline ends. The germline V gene has CDR1 LNHDA and CDR2 SQIVND (reference sequence). The CDR3 has 16 amino acids. CDR3 nucleotide sequence: TGTGCCAGTAGTGTCAAGACTAGTTTTGGGGCCAACGTCCTGACTTTC. It encodes CASSVKTSFGANVLTF.

This sequence joins TRBV6-2 or TRBV6-3 and TRBJ2-1; 10 nucleotides agree with TRBD2. CDR3 length equals 20 residues. The ends lost 2 bases at V and 5 bases at J; junction bases unmatched: 18. Germline V lookup: CDR1 MNHEY, CDR2 SVGEGT. CDR3 bases: TGTGCCAGCAGTTACGATGGATTCACCTACAGCGGGAGGGACCACAATGAGCAGTTCTTC. This encodes CASSYDGFTYSGRDHNEQFF.

This chain connects TRBV15 to TRBJ2-7; TRBD2 agrees at 9 bases. The CDR3 spans 16 residues. The germline gives CDR1 LNHNV, CDR2 YYDKDF (reference sequence). V gave up 0 bases and J gave up 3 bases; unmatched junction bases: 6. The CDR3 DNA reads TGTGCCACCAGCAGAGATGAACTAGCGGGCCGCTACGAGCAGTACTTC. This sequence encodes CATSRDELAGRYEQYF.

A single count supports this clone. This chain links TRBV3-1 (or the pseudogene TRBV3-2) with TRBJ2-7; 7 nucleotides match TRBD2. The CDR3 length is 15 residues. Germline V gene lookup returns CDR1 LGHDT and CDR2 YNNKEL (reference sequence). J gave up 2 bases and V 3 bases, and 7 bases lay outside the gene matches. The CDR3 region has the DNA TGTGCCAGCAGCCATGGGGACTACCTGACCTACGAGCAGTACTTC. Its translation: CASSHGDYLTYEQYF.

The CDR3 reads CASSPQGSGNTIYF. The CDR3 region has the DNA TGTGCCAGCAGCCCACAGGGGTCGGGAAACACCATATATTTT. V and J are TRBV7-3 and TRBJ1-3; 7 nucleotides line up with TRBD1. The V gene end was trimmed by 5 bases and the J gene end by 4 bases; junction bases not matched to a gene: 5. Germline V gene data show CDR1 as SGHTA and CDR2 as FQGTGA. The CDR3 runs 14 residues.

The chain uses TRBV7-8 and TRBJ2-1, with 9 bases fitting TRBD2. Germline V gene data show CDR1 as SGHVS and CDR2 as FQNEAQ. The J segment lost 7 bases and the V segment lost 2 bases, leaving 6 bases of the junction unmatched. The CDR3 totals 15 residues. The CDR3 loop reads CASSLRTSGFNEQFF. The CDR3 bases are TGTGCCAGCAGCTTAAGAACTAGCGGGTTTAATGAGCAGTTCTTC.

V is TRBV25-1 and J is TRBJ1-1; D uncertain. V dropped 0 bases and J dropped 2 bases, with 7 bases sitting between them. Germline loops: CDR1 MGHDK, CDR2 SYGVNS. This CDR3 comprises 14 residues. The CDR3 DNA reads TGTGCCAGCAGTGAATATCGGGGTAACACTGAAGCTTTCTTT. Translating it yields CASSEYRGNTEAFF. Using reference TRBV25-1 and TRBJ1-1 for the parts outside the CDR3, the full variable domain is EADIYQTPRYLVIGTGKKITLECSQTMGHDKMYWYQQDPGMELHLIHYSYGVNSTEKGDLSSESTVSRIRTEHFPLTLESARPSHTSQYLCASSEYRGNTEAFFGQGTRLTVV.

This chain links TRBV11-2 with TRBJ2-7, with 9 bases that match TRBD2. The CDR3 is 16 residues long. Germline trimming cut 5 bases from V and 4 bases from J; bases unmatched to any gene: 12. Looked up from germline, CDR1 is SGHAT and CDR2 is FQNNGV. The CDR3 spells CASSPSGAGSRYEQYF. The CDR3 bases are TGTGCCAGCAGCCCTAGCGGGGCAGGGTCAAGGTACGAGCAGTACTTC.

This clone was seen more than once but under ten times. The CDR3 sequence is CSVDPSKRATSTDTQYF. The CDR3 nucleotides read TGCAGCGTTGACCCAAGTAAGCGGGCCACTAGCACAGATACGCAGTATTTT. The chain has TRBV29-1 and TRBJ2-3; D possibly corresponds to TRBD2 (6 bases). CDR1 and CDR2 from the germline V gene are SQVTM and ANQGSEA. Trimming stripped 3 bases from V and 0 bases from J, with 19 bases between. The CDR3 totals 17 residues.

This sequence joins TRBV28 and TRBJ2-2; D not certain. Germline values: CDR1 MDHEN, CDR2 SYDVKM. V dropped 2 bases and J dropped 7 bases, with 8 bases sitting between them. CDR3 size: 13 residues. The CDR3 protein is CASSLVSGGELFF. The CDR3 DNA is TGTGCCAGCAGTTTAGTATCGGGCGGGGAGCTGTTTTTT.

This chain connects TRBV7-9 to TRBJ2-5; 11 bases match TRBD2. CDR1 is SEHNR, CDR2 FQNEAQ, per germline (reference sequence). With 0 bases clipped from V and 2 bases from J, the junction kept 8 bases outside the gene matches. CDR3 length equals 18 residues. The CDR3 sequence: CASSLAASGRPQQETQYF. CDR3 nucleotides: TGTGCCAGCAGCTTAGCTGCTAGCGGGAGGCCCCAGCAAGAGACCCAGTACTTC.

This clone was recorded once. V is TRBV7-9 and J is TRBJ2-7; D possibly corresponds to TRBD2 (5 bases). The CDR3 totals 15 residues. Germline-derived CDR1 and CDR2 are SEHNR and FQNEAQ (reference sequence). Trimming pared 5 bases from V and 3 bases from J, leaving 17 bases between. CDR3 sequence reads: CASSPSTLEGYEQYF. Here the CDR3 DNA reads TGTGCCAGCAGCCCCAGCACACTAGAGGGCTACGAGCAGTACTTC.